This T cell receptor (beta chain) was identified in a study of early T cells in non-severe SARS-CoV-2 infection. Study context: The sequenced material was bulk RNA from unsorted whole blood, and its chains were unpaired.

Attachment of unique molecular identifiers to individual cDNA molecules was performed. TCRdb reprocessed the 5' RACE reads via MiXCR and lists one record per CDR3 protein. The sample comprises some 82,000 distinct CDR3 sequences, roughly 12% of which are singletons, and under 3% rests with the top ten. This clonotype has more than one count but fewer than ten. Germline lookup yields CDR1 SGDLS and CDR2 YYNGEE. The CDR3 is 14 residues long. V was cut by 1 base and J by 1 base, with 9 bases left in between. The sample was whole blood. The chain uses TRBV9 and TRBJ2-7; no definite D call. The clonotype comes from an adult who was a healthcare worker with PCR-confirmed SARS-CoV-2 infection or an uninfected control (not recorded which). CDR3 bases: TGTGCCAGCAGCGTAAGGATAAATTCCTACGAGCAGTACTTC. This codes for CASSVRINSYEQYF.